Only a few counts were recorded for the clone carrying this TCR beta chain. This CDR3 has 12 residues. Trimming cost V 5 bases and J 6 bases, with 10 bases left between them. Germline-derived CDR1 and CDR2 are MNHEY and SMNVEV (reference sequence). Per the authors' pipeline: Amplification from reference gene primers served as the basis for estimated nucleated cell counts. This table comes from immunoSEQ multiplex PCR, and its TCRdb copy is limited to in-frame clones, with some not included. V and J calls and clone size are as listed in that table; D and trimming were resolved from the DNA. The sample includes around 250,000 clones, roughly 90% seen only once; the top ten take about 0.94%. This entry comes from a study of blood T cell repertoires in COVID-19. About the research overall: Acute-phase and convalescent COVID-19 samples originated in the United States, Italy and Spain. From T cells, B-cell-depleted T cells, or PBMCs came the material, which was cDNA or gDNA.

Sequenced input: peripheral blood. This receptor was obtained from a middle-aged woman who had recovered from COVID-19. This sequence joins TRBV27 and TRBJ1-1; D possibly corresponds to TRBD1 (5 bases). CDR3 nucleotides: TGTGCCAGCAGTCAGGGAAGCGCTGAAGCTTTCTTT. Translating it yields CASSQGSAEAFF.